The present TCR beta chain was sequenced within a study of cytomegalovirus exposure and HLA in healthy donors (dated by TCRdb to 2016 to 2017). For context, the study as a whole: According to an earlier analysis of several hundred of the donors, roughly 180 million T cells yielded 90 million to 140 million unique TCR beta sequences and 276 Gb of sequence data. Around 320 gigabases of sequencing data and 80 million or so unique TCR sequences were included in an early release covering several hundred HLA-typed donors. Among the approximately 400 genotyped donors, about 83% belonged to the genetic ancestry cluster associated with self-reported Caucasian donors. The study aimed to test whether cataloging public T cell receptors could reveal signatures of past pathogen exposure. The study used immunosequencing to profile the T cell repertoires of approximately 690 subjects and linked those repertoires to cytomegalovirus serostatus. In addition to the first cohort of approximately 670 subjects, a separate validation cohort of approximately 110 different subjects was used. To predict cytomegalovirus infection status, the study brought together high-throughput TCR immunosequencing, statistical association of individual TCRs with disease status, and machine learning. A later analysis re-analyzed previously published TCR beta repertoires from 500 to 700 donors and added high-resolution HLA genotyping to study TCR occurrence patterns. In the later analysis, no new phenotypic data were used to find candidate immune exposures; instead, reliance was placed on TCR beta sequences and their occurrence across donors. In an earlier analysis of about 590 of the donors, high-throughput TCR beta sequencing was used to judge whether each TCR beta V gene segment behaved as functional or pseudogenic. Donor age, sex, ethnicity and CMV serostatus were compiled together with the repertoire data. A later genetic analysis took genome-wide SNP genotypes for about 55% of the 666 donors and used that subset as a discovery cohort. Every discovery cohort repertoire had been produced on one sequencing platform. HLA typing included class I and class II loci at four-digit resolution. The number of donors typed differed by locus, with about 629-630 for A, B, C, DRB1 and DQB1, approximately 500 for DQA1, over 600 for DPA1, and some 440 for DPB1. Roughly 5 DR-DQ haplotypes were treated as single units for association and clustering because of strong linkage in the cohort. Across under 500 genotyped donors of the cohort, an average of roughly 250,000 unique TCR beta nucleotide sequences per donor were sequenced, and 15% to 20% of those sequences were non-productive.

On this clone: Its antigen remains undetermined. No much larger clone is present one base from it, and per-base qualities are unavailable.

Study-wide conclusions, independent of this receptor: Because the 87-base-pair reads could not distinguish some IMGT-functional V segments, including TRBV6-2 and TRBV6-3, those segments were excluded. While some public TCRs were present in many individuals, most TCR sequences turned up only very rarely across donors. The presence/absence analyses assumed that sequencing depth was roughly uniform across donors, and that assumption may not be true. In vitro tests confirmed that a few of the cytomegalovirus-associated TCR beta chains recognize cytomegalovirus antigens. Strong co-occurrence of HLA alleles, especially DR and DQ, made assigning TCR associations to individual alleles difficult. Linkage disequilibrium might explain the correlated functional status among segregating V segments, but an unknown experimental factor could not be excluded. In a later genetic analysis, a missense DCLRE1C variant was associated with V-gene and J-gene trimming of TCR beta chains, and the association was replicated in an independent cohort. According to a later genetic analysis, donors in an Asian-associated ancestry cluster had fewer N-insertions in productive TCRs than the approximately 650-donor mean. A later analysis reported that several top co-occurrence clusters appeared linked to parvovirus B19, influenza, CMV and Epstein-Barr virus. The study gave a list of roughly 150 TCR beta chains associated with cytomegalovirus. Because HLA typing was unavailable for some donors at each locus, only the typed subset was used in association tests. Specific HLA alleles were associated with roughly 16,000 TCR beta sequences at a false discovery rate of 0.05 in a later analysis. A further reported finding was that TCR beta sequences accurately predicted the HLA-A and HLA-B alleles for most subjects in the first cohort. The authors suggested that the approach could potentially be extended to other disease states and immunological phenotypes. The only immune exposure information available for the cohort was CMV serostatus. In an earlier analysis of some 540 of the donors, most TCR beta V segments appeared in productive rearrangements about 87% or about 30% of the time, broadly matching IMGT annotations. In a later analysis, the rate of TCR association differed among HLA loci, with DRB1 alleles having the most associated TCRs and HLA-C alleles having the fewest. In both the original and validation cohorts, the classifier was reported to diagnose cytomegalovirus status with high specificity and sensitivity. In a later analysis, most CMV-associated TCR beta chains were found to appear HLA-restricted, with HLA associations seemingly driven largely by CMV exposure. The earlier analysis of 450 to 700 of the donors excluded fewer than 20 rarely observed V segments, including chromosome 9 orphons, because counts were too low. A group of highly shared sequence variants was considered likely to be a technical artifact of the sequencing pipeline. Compared with equally common non-associated chains, HLA-associated TCR beta chains in a later analysis were more clonally expanded and had lower generation probabilities. This cohort had only TCR beta chains sequenced, and the lack of alpha or paired-chain data limited which features could be detected.

The library was built by means of the immunoSEQ multiplex PCR assay. For the multiplex PCR, a mixture combining 60 forward primers for TCR Vbeta segments and 13 reverse primers for TCR Jbeta segments was used. A multiplex PCR assay on genomic DNA amplified the CDR3 region of rearranged TCR beta genes. The amplified TCR beta libraries were sequenced on the Illumina HiSeq System as 87-base-pair reads. As for the original processing: A later analysis counted about 80 million unique TCR beta chains across the 500 to 850 repertoires, and roughly 9.9 million of these chains were shared by at least two donors. A nearest-neighbor algorithm error-corrected the raw reads and collapsed the reads into unique sequences, merging closely related sequences to remove PCR and sequencing errors. To assign V, D and J gene segments, CDR3 sequences were aligned to IMGT reference sequences. Each retained sequence needed at least a six-nucleotide match to both a V gene segment and a J gene segment. A rearrangement counted as productive if the CDR3 had no stop codons and remained in frame with V and J, and every other rearrangement counted as non-productive. CDR3 was defined by IMGT convention, running from the second conserved V-encoded cysteine to the conserved J-encoded phenylalanine. The earlier analysis of 587 of the donors excluded sequences that lacked an unambiguous match to a single V gene segment. An earlier analysis of 587 of the donors called V segments functional above 56.7% productive rearrangements and segregating when the between-donor standard deviation exceeded 5%. A statistical classification framework was built for diagnosing cytomegalovirus status from the catalog of TCR beta chain sequences. In a later analysis, V and J genes were assigned by comparing TCR nucleotide sequences against IMGT/GENE-DB human TR gene sequences. Using the TCRdist pipeline, a later analysis assigned CDR3 sequences along with most-parsimonious VDJ recombination scenarios. In a later analysis, every TCR beta chain was defined by the combination of its CDR3 amino acid sequence and its V-gene family, and reads without a unique V-gene family were dropped. In a later analysis, a few hundred highly shared, low-generation-probability nucleotide sequences were removed to address suspected cross-contamination and a sequencing artifact. In a later analysis, a clonal expansion index for each public chain was calculated from normalized within-repertoire ranks of inferred template counts. In a later analysis, generation probabilities were computed using a VDJ recombination model fitted to out-of-frame rearrangements, and the results were checked against IGoR. In a later analysis, hypergeometric tests were used to score TCR-TCR, TCR-HLA and TCR-CMV co-occurrence, with a repertoire-size bias correction applied to TCR pairs. False discovery rates were estimated in a later analysis by permuting HLA or CMV assignments 20 times. In a later analysis, co-occurring TCRs were grouped with DBSCAN, and TCRdist sequence similarity was added when clustering was performed within HLA-allele-positive subsets. For co-occurrence clustering, repertoires with fewer than 30,000 or more than 120,000 public chains were excluded, along with 4 to 6 repertoires with anomalous nucleotide sharing. TCRdb provides this immuneACCESS table in a form limited to in-frame rearrangements. Some clones are lacking; in checked studies, under half of them reflect an unresolved V gene, and why the rest are absent is not known. That table supplies the V and J calls and clone size; D and trimming were determined from the DNA. The sample data list some 180,000 clones, and about nine tenths of these were observed just once. The top ten constitute around 1% of the sample.

The cohort comprised some 730 healthy bone marrow donors. At the time of sampling, all cohort members were nominally healthy, though unrecorded immune exposures were likely present. The donor was CMV seronegative and belonged to the group of 350 or so seronegative cohort members. Every donor gave a peripheral blood sample, and the peripheral blood mononuclear cells from that sample were used for TCR beta sequencing. Genomic DNA was extracted from the blood cell samples with the Qiagen DNeasy Blood Extraction Kit. In the germline V gene (reference sequence), CDR1 corresponds to GTSNPN and CDR2 to SVGIG. V sheds 7 bases and J sheds 3 bases, leaving 10 bases between their ends. CDR3 length: 13 amino acids, cysteine to phenylalanine. Only the CDR3 part of the read is kept: 39 bases, read in frame from the first base.

This sequence originates from a boy aged 2 to 10 in good health and CMV-seronegative. The rearranged chain carries TRBV30 and TRBJ2-6; no D gene can be assigned with confidence. The specimen was PBMCs. The base sequence is TGTGCCTACCAACTAAGTGGGGCCAACGTCCTGACTTTC. This translates into CAYQLSGANVLTF.